This T cell receptor (beta chain) derives from a study of lymphopenia after photon versus proton radiotherapy. Data came from immunoSEQ multiplex PCR; TCRdb stores just in-frame clones and leaves some out. Of approximately 150,000 clones in the sample, around 85% are singletons; the top ten hold around 5%. This CDR3 is built from 15 residues. CDR1 and CDR2 (germline): MDHEN, SYDVKM. V lost 6 bases and J lost 5, with 16 bases in between. This chain joins TRBV28 and TRBJ1-4, with a tentative D call TRBD1 (5 bases). Sequencing was performed on peripheral blood, taken from a patient treated with photon-based radiotherapy. This TCR derives from a man aged 50-59 years with gastric cancer. CDR3 protein: CASRIREGSNEKLFF. The CDR3 nucleotides read TGTGCCAGCAGAATTCGAGAGGGGTCGAATGAAAAACTGTTTTTT.